The 7 T cell receptor beta chains below all came from one sample that was sequenced in a study of OX40 agonist ivuxolimab in advanced cancers. Produced via immunoSEQ multiplex PCR; TCRdb's table is partial and in-frame only. The data contain 100,000 to 150,000 clones, under 95% of them singletons. The starting material was CD4+ or CD8+ T cells sorted from blood, obtained in a trial of the OX40 agonist ivuxolimab. All receptors derive from an adult with an advanced solid tumor such as melanoma, head and neck, liver or kidney cancer.

The chain carries TRBV19 and TRBJ2-5; 7 nucleotides align to TRBD2. This CDR3 has 12 residues. V lost 8 bases to trimming and J lost 1 base; unmatched junction nucleotides: 1. Germline lookup yields CDR1 LNHDA and CDR2 SQIVND (reference sequence). The CDR3 loop is CASGRGQETQYF. CDR3 in DNA: TGTGCCAGTGGGAGGGGCCAAGAGACCCAGTACTTC.

The V call is TRBV7-3, the J call TRBJ1-2; D is uncertain. CDR1 and CDR2 from the germline V gene are SGHTA and FQGTGA. Trimming left V 5 bases short and J 8 bases short, with 18 bases between. The CDR3 has 14 amino acids. The DNA of the CDR3 is TGTGCCAGCAGCCCACTCGCAGGACCCGGGGGCTACACCTTC. Translating it yields CASSPLAGPGGYTF.

The chain couples TRBV7-2 to TRBJ2-1; 16 bases map to TRBD2. The germline V gene has CDR1 SGHTA and CDR2 FQGNSA. Trimming cost V 5 bases and J 3 bases; bases outside gene matches: 4. This CDR3 is built from 17 residues. The CDR3 DNA reads as TGTGCCAGCAGCCGAGGGACTAGCGGGAGGGGCTACAATGAGCAGTTCTTC. Residues: CASSRGTSGRGYNEQFF.

This chain joins TRBV5-4 and TRBJ2-3; D remains ambiguous. Germline CDR1 is SGHNT and CDR2 is YYREEE (reference sequence). Trimming left V 3 bases short and J 2 bases short, with 10 bases between. The CDR3 runs 14 residues. The CDR3 loop reads CASSSLEFTDTQYF. CDR3 in DNA: TGTGCCAGCAGCTCCCTAGAGTTCACAGATACGCAGTATTTT.

The chain links TRBV15 to TRBJ2-7, with D uncertain. This CDR3 comprises 15 residues. The germline CDR1 and CDR2 sequences are LNHNV and YYDKDF (reference sequence). V gave up 0 bases and J gave up 1 base, with 10 bases separating them. Written as DNA, the CDR3 is TGTGCCACCAGCAGAGATTTTGCCACTTCCTACGAGCAGTACTTC. Translating gives CATSRDFATSYEQYF.

This CDR3 reads CASSRTSGGLGDTQYF. The CDR3 DNA is TGTGCCAGCAGCCGGACCTCCGGGGGGCTTGGAGATACGCAGTATTTT. The chain uses TRBV5-4 and TRBJ2-3, with D possibly matching TRBD2 (7 bases). Germline values: CDR1 SGHNT, CDR2 YYREEE (reference sequence). Trimming removed 4 bases at V and 5 bases at J, with 20 bases between. This CDR3 has 16 amino acids.

This clone has a handful of counts. The J gene is TRBJ1-1, the V gene TRBV7-8, with D perhaps matching TRBD1 (6 bases). The CDR3 spans 13 residues. Deletions cut 3 bases from V and 11 bases from J, with 16 bases between. Germline V gene data show CDR1 as SGHVS and CDR2 as FQNEAQ. As DNA, the CDR3 is TGTGCCAGCAGCTTTTCACGGGGGGCGTCGGCTTTCTTT. Amino acids: CASSFSRGASAFF. The variable domain in full, with the rest retrieved from reference TRBV7-8 and TRBJ1-1, is GAGVSQSPRYKVAKRGQDVALRCDPISGHVSLFWYQQALGQGPEFLTYFQNEAQLDKSGLPSDRFFAERPEGSVSTLKIQRTQQEDSAVYLCASSFSRGASAFFGQGTRLTVV.